This TCR beta chain comes out of a study of shared clonotypes between healthy human individuals. Study outcomes and limitations: Generation of non-shared clonotypes was less probable than generation of clonotypes shared by all four donors.

Germline assignment: CDR1 SGDLS and CDR2 YYNGEE. Trimming cost V 0 bases and J 4 bases, with 13 bases left between them. The CDR3 is 16 residues long. The table came from immunoSEQ multiplex PCR; TCRdb's copy has only in-frame clones and leaves some out. The sample includes 2 million to 2.5 million clones, around 95% of them seen just once. About this clone itself: Its specificity is not known.

The TCR was taken from a man between 18 and 35 years old in good health. Sequenced material: naive CD4+ T cells sorted from blood. The subset: CD45RA+ positively selected. V usage is TRBV9 and J usage is TRBJ2-2; perhaps TRBD1 as D (6 bases). The CDR3 coding sequence is TGTGCCAGCAGCGTAGGGGCAGGGGCGAGCACCGGGGAGCTGTTTTTT. This translates into CASSVGAGASTGELFF.